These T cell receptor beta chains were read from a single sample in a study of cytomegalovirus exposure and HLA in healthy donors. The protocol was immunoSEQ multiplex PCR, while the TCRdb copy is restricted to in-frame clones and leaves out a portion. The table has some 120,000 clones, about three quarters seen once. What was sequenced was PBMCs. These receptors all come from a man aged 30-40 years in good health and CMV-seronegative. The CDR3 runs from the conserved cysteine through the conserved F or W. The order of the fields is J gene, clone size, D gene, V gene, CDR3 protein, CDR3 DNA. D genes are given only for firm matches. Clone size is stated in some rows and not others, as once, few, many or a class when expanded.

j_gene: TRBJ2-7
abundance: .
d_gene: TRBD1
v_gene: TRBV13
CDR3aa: CASSRGQDSTPGQYF
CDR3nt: TGTGCCAGCAGCCGCGGACAGGATTCCACCCCAGGGCAGTACTTC

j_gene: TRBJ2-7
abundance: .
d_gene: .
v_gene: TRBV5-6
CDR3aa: CASSAPSAYEQYF
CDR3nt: TGTGCCAGCAGCGCCCCTAGCGCCTACGAGCAGTACTTC

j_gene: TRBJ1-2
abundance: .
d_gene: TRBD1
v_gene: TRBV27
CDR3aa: CASSSRGGLNYGYTF
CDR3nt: TGTGCCAGCAGTTCCCGAGGGGGCCTTAACTATGGCTACACCTTC

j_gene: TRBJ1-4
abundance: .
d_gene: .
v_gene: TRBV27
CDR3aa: CASSSSNEKLFF
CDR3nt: TGTGCCAGCAGTTCCTCCAATGAAAAACTGTTTTTT

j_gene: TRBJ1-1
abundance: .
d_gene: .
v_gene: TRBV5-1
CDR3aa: CASSLGFGGVGTEAFF
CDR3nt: TGCGCCAGCAGCTTGGGATTTGGGGGGGTAGGCACTGAAGCTTTCTTT

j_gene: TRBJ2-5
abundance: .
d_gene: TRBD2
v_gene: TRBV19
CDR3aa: CASSIGASGRETQYF
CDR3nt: TGTGCCAGTAGTATAGGGGCTAGCGGGAGGGAGACCCAGTACTTC

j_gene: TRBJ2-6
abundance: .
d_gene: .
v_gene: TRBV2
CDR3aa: CASMYSGANVLTF
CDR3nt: TGTGCCAGCATGTACTCTGGGGCCAACGTCCTGACTTTC

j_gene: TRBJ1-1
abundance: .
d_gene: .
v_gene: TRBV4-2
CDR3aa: CASSQVQRRGLNTEAFF
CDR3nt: TGTGCCAGCAGCCAAGTGCAGAGGAGGGGCTTGAACACTGAAGCTTTCTTT

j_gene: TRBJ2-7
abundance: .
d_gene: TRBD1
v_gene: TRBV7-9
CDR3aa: CASSLGDRANEQYF
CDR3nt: TGTGCCAGCAGCTTAGGGGACAGGGCCAACGAGCAGTACTTC

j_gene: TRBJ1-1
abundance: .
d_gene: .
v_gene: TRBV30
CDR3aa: CAWSPRASGDTEAFF
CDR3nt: TGTGCCTGGAGTCCTAGAGCATCCGGGGACACTGAAGCTTTCTTT

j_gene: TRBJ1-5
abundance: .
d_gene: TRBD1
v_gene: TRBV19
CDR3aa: CASSNDRVSNQPQHF
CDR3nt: TGTGCCAGTAGTAACGACAGGGTTAGCAATCAGCCCCAGCATTTT

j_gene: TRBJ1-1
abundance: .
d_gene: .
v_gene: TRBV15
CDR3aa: CATSRDQGFNTEAFF
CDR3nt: TGTGCCACCAGCAGAGATCAGGGATTCAACACTGAAGCTTTCTTT

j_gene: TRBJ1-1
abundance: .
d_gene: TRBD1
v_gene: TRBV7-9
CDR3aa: CASSSGQGGNTEAFF
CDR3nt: TGTGCCAGCAGCTCCGGACAGGGAGGGAACACTGAAGCTTTCTTT

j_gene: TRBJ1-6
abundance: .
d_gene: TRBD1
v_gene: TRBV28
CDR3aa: CASLRDSYNSPLHF
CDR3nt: TGTGCCAGCCTCCGGGACAGTTATAATTCACCCCTCCACTTT

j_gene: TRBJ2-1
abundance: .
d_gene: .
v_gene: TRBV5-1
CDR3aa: CASSLAPLVRRDEQFF
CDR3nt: TGCGCCAGCAGCTTGGCTCCCCTAGTCAGACGGGATGAGCAGTTCTTC

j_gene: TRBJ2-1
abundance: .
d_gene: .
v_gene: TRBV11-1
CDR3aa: CASSPTRGGGNEQFF
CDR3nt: TGTGCCAGCAGCCCCACCCGAGGGGGTGGGAATGAGCAGTTCTTC

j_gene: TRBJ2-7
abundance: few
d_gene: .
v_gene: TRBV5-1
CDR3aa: CASSTGHSEQYF
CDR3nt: TGCGCCAGCAGCACGGGACACTCCGAGCAGTACTTC

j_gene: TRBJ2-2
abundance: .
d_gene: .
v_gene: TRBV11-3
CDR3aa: CASSPQAGGDGELFF
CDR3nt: TGTGCCAGCAGCCCTCAGGCAGGAGGCGACGGGGAGCTGTTTTTT

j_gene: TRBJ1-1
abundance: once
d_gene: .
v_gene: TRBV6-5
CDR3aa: CASSYGFEAFF
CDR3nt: TGTGCCAGCAGTTATGGCTTTGAAGCTTTCTTT

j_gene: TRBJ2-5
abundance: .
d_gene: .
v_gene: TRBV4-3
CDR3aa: CASSQERWGQNQETQYF
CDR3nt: TGCGCCAGCAGCCAAGAGAGGTGGGGACAAAACCAAGAGACCCAGTACTTC

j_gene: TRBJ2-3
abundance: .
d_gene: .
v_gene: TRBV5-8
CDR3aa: CASILRSTDTQYF
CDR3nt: TGTGCCAGCATCTTACGGAGCACAGATACGCAGTATTTT

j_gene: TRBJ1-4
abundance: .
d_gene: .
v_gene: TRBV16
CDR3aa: CASSQPTGYSDEKLFF
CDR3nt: TGTGCCAGCAGCCAGCCGACAGGCTATTCGGATGAAAAACTGTTTTTT

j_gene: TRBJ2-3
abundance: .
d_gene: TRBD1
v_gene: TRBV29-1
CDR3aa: CSGGQGLTDTQYF
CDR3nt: TGCAGCGGTGGACAGGGTCTCACAGATACGCAGTATTTT

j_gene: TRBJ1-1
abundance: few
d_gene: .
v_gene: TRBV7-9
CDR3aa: CASTSSGVNTEAFF
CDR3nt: TGTGCCAGCACCTCTAGCGGCGTGAACACTGAAGCTTTCTTT

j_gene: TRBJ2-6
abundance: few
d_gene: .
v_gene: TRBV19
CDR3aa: CASSGRSGANVLTF
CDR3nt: TGTGCCAGTAGTGGCCGCTCTGGGGCCAACGTCCTGACTTTC

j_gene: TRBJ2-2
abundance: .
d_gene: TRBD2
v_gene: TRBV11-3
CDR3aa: CASSQTSGGTGELFF
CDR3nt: TGTGCCAGCAGCCAAACTAGCGGAGGGACCGGGGAGCTGTTTTTT

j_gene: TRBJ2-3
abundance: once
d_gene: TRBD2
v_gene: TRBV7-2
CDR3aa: CASSFRRGAEDTQYF
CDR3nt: TGTGCCAGCAGCTTCAGGCGGGGGGCAGAAGATACGCAGTATTTT

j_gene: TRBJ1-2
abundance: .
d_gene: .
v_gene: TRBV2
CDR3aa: CASSGGGGAFYGYTF
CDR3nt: TGTGCCAGCAGTGGGGGTGGGGGGGCCTTCTATGGCTACACCTTC

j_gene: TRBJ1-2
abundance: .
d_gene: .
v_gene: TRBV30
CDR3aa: CAWRNQDGYTF
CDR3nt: TGTGCCTGGAGGAATCAGGATGGCTACACCTTC

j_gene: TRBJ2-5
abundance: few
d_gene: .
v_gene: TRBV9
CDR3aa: CASSPRGLQETQYF
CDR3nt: TGTGCCAGCAGCCCCCGAGGACTCCAAGAGACCCAGTACTTC

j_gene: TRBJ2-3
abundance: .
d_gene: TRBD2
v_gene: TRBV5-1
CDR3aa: CASSPPMTSGGTDTQYF
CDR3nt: TGCGCCAGCAGCCCGCCTATGACTAGCGGGGGAACAGATACGCAGTATTTT

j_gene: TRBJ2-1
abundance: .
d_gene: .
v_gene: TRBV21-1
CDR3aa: CASSTRPSRGYNEQFF
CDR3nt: TGTGCCAGCAGCACGAGACCCTCAAGGGGCTACAATGAGCAGTTCTTC

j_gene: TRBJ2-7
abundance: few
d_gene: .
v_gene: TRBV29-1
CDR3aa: CSVEDRRTASYEQYF
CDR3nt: TGCAGCGTTGAAGATCGTAGGACAGCCTCCTACGAGCAGTACTTC

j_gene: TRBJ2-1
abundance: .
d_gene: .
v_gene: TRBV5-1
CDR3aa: CASSLDNGEQFF
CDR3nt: TGCGCCAGCAGCTTGGACAACGGGGAGCAGTTCTTC

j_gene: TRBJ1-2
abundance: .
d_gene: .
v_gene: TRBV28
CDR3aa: CASRTRTDNYGYTF
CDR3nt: TGTGCCAGCAGAACGAGAACAGATAACTATGGCTACACCTTC

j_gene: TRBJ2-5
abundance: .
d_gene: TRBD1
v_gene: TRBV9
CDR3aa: CASSVAPGGFSGETQYF
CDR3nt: TGTGCCAGCAGCGTAGCCCCAGGGGGCTTTTCAGGAGAGACCCAGTACTTC

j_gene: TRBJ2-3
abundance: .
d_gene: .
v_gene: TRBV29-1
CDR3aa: CSMSPGVGDTQYF
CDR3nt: TGCAGCATGAGTCCGGGGGTAGGAGATACGCAGTATTTT

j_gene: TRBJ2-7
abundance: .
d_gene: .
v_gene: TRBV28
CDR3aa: CASSFVSDGSYEQYF
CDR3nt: TGTGCCAGCAGTTTTGTTAGCGACGGGTCCTACGAGCAGTACTTC

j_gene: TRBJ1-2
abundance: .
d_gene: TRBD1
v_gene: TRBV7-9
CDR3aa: CASSEGQGVGYGYTF
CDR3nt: TGTGCCAGCAGCGAAGGACAGGGGGTTGGCTATGGCTACACCTTC

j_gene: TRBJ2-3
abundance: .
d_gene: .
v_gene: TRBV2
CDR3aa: CASSADSPSTDTQYF
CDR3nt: TGTGCCAGCAGTGCCGACAGCCCTAGCACAGATACGCAGTATTTT